Described below is a single TCR beta chain sequence and its context. Antigen unknown. Germline CDR1 SGHTS, CDR2 YDEGEE. Trimming removed 4 bases from V and 10 bases from J, with 17 bases in between. The CDR3 is made up of 13 amino acids. Profiled with immunoSEQ multiplex PCR; TCRdb holds only in-frame clones, not every one. The repertoire holds some 120,000 clones, with approximately 85% as singletons. The data originate from a study of T cell responses to AZD1222 COVID-19 vaccine. The study, taken as a whole, reports: Spike was spanned by vaccine-associated CD4 TCRs, with dominance at 160-218 and 743-854. Most donors were white British and more were female, and clonal diversity was possibly underestimated. A rise in Spike-specific TCR breadth and depth followed two AZD1222 doses.

The rearrangement joins TRBV5-8 to TRBJ1-1; perhaps TRBD1 as D (5 bases). Sequencing used peripheral blood, obtained on day 0 of AZD1222 vaccination. The TCR originated in an adult in good health. The CDR3 here is CASSDDSLLRAFF. The CDR3 nucleotides read TGTGCCAGCAGCGACGACAGCCTCCTAAGAGCTTTCTTT.